This entry concerns a single T cell receptor (beta chain). Its antigen remains undetermined. No base-level quality is on record; no much larger clone is a single base apart. The sample is drawn from a study of identical twins listed by TCRdb under 2016. For the wider study: To test whether fetal clonotypes persist, the study used deep sequencing on TCR alpha and beta repertoires from monozygotic twins, unrelated adults of various ages, and cord blood. To rule out contamination, replicate twin experiments were performed at different times with different library preparation protocols. Overall results and qualifications from the work: Because the same donors could not be followed over many years, the conclusions depended on cross-sectional statistical analysis. A weaker excess of twin sharing was found in beta out-of-frame sequences because the signal-to-noise ratio was lowered by fewer shared sequences. Compared with coincidental sharing between unrelated individuals, out-of-frame TCR alpha sequences shared between twins had an excess of sequences with low generation probability. Zero-insertion analyses could be partly confounded by invariant T cells such as MAIT and iNKT, though diverse VJ usage argued against such confounding for most clonotypes. Out-of-frame TCR alpha sharing in monozygotic twins was systematically underestimated by recombination models, whereas sharing between unrelated individuals was in agreement with the recombination models. Fewer insertions were carried by abundant cord blood beta clonotypes; a weaker similar trend was observed in young adult naive repertoires, while no such trend was observed in memory repertoires.

Every donor was a healthy Caucasian. The study also sequenced three unrelated non-twin adults: a male aged 18 to 29, a male aged 50 to 59 and a female aged 50 to 59. Miltenyi CD45RO+ enrichment and human naive T-cell isolation kits were used to isolate memory (CD45RO+) and naive T cells from PBMC. Libraries were built with 5' RACE. TCRdb shows the sequencer as Illumina HiSeq 2000. Template switching introduced a universal primer binding site; the final cDNA contained a unique molecular identifier, enabling accurate counting of TCR cDNA molecules. First-strand cDNA for TCR alpha and beta chains was synthesized from specific primers in the conserved constant-segment region. Each cDNA library was double barcoded, with a SMART-Mk sample barcode plus Illumina barcodes, to control for contamination. TruSeq adapter sequences along with Illumina sample barcodes were introduced in two successive PCR steps. Sequencing of the TCR alpha and beta cDNA libraries was done on the Illumina HiSeq platform using custom primers. From the authors' description of their analysis: Raw reads were processed with MiGEC to extract unique molecular identifiers, and MiXCR was used to determine CDR3 positions. Recombination models were inferred per individual with the repgenHMM and IGoR tools using an EM algorithm. Shared clonotypes were analyzed with the tcR package in R, and sharing was normalized by the product of cloneset sizes. Out-of-frame nonproductive sequences were analyzed to study raw recombination free of thymic and clonal selection effects. TCRdb reworked the public reads: Q25 trimming with fastp, MiXCR clone assembly, productive beta chains retained. Entries are consolidated by CDR3 protein sequence, retaining the most common genes and DNA. TCRdb's processing, not the authors' own work, is the source of the V and J calls. Here the sample has approximately 670,000 distinct CDR3 sequences; over 5% occur a single time. The biggest ten clones account for approximately 2% of the sample.

From the cysteine through the phenylalanine, the CDR3 covers 15 amino acids. Only the CDR3 DNA is retained, 45 bases long and in frame from the first base. Clipping removes 5 bases from V and 7 bases from J, with 14 as the unmatched junction base count. The germline V gene (reference sequence) supplies CDR1 DFQATT and CDR2 SNEGSKA. The V and J genes are TRBV20-1 and TRBJ2-5; 9 bases in the middle match TRBD1. Sequencing input: naive T cells sorted from blood. Per the publication, the cell subset or site label means: cells isolated with a human naive T-cell isolation kit. The TCR sequence derives from a man between 18 and 29 years old in good health. The CDR3 protein sequence reads: CSAAIGGTGKVTQYF. The nucleotide sequence reads TGCAGTGCTGCCATCGGTGGGACAGGGAAGGTGACCCAGTACTTC.